A selection of T cell receptor beta chains follows, all from one sample in a study of blood T cell repertoires in COVID-19. Generated by immunoSEQ multiplex PCR, the TCRdb table keeps only in-frame clones and is missing some. In the table there are 90,000 to 120,000 clones, around 85% of which are singletons. Material: peripheral blood. All receptors derive from a man aged 65-85 years with active or convalescent COVID-19. Each CDR3 is given with its conserved first and last residue. A D gene is named only where the DNA matches it firmly. The listing skips clone size in some rows; elsewhere it reads once, few, many or a size class.

j_call,v_call,d_call,clone_size,cdr3_aa,cdr3_nt
TRBJ2-7,TRBV18,TRBD2,once,CASSPTSGGYYEQYF,TGTGCCAGCTCACCAACTAGCGGGGGATACTACGAGCAGTACTTC
TRBJ1-4,TRBV2,NA,NA,CASGQRRATNEKLFF,TGTGCCAGCGGACAACGACGGGCAACTAATGAAAAACTGTTTTTT
TRBJ2-1,TRBV24-1,NA,NA,CASGENYNEQFF,TGTGCCAGCGGAGAGAACTACAATGAGCAGTTCTTC
TRBJ1-6,TRBV2,NA,NA,CASSADRPDNNSPLHF,TGTGCCAGCAGCGCTGACAGGCCCGACAATAATTCACCCCTCCACTTT
TRBJ1-5,TRBV19,NA,NA,CASDERGGYSNQPQHF,TGTGCCAGTGACGAACGGGGGGGTTATAGCAATCAGCCCCAGCATTTT
TRBJ1-2,TRBV21-1,NA,NA,CASSKVEAGHRQSFGYTF,TGTGCCAGCAGCAAAGTAGAAGCGGGTCACCGTCAATCCTTTGGCTACACCTTC
TRBJ1-3,TRBV7-9,NA,few,CASSWTVSGNTIYF,TGTGCCAGCAGCTGGACAGTCTCTGGAAACACCATATATTTT
TRBJ1-1,TRBV10-2,TRBD1,NA,CASSRQGNTEAFF,TGCGCCAGCAGCCGACAGGGGAACACTGAAGCTTTCTTT
TRBJ2-4,TRBV7-8,TRBD1,NA,CASSSGQGAKNIQYF,TGTGCCAGCAGCTCTGGACAGGGGGCCAAAAACATTCAGTACTTC
TRBJ2-7,TRBV19,TRBD1,NA,CASSPQGVREQYF,TGTGCCAGTAGTCCACAGGGGGTGAGAGAGCAGTACTTC
TRBJ1-6,TRBV30,NA,NA,CAWNTEYNSPLHF,TGTGCCTGGAATACAGAATATAATTCACCCCTCCACTTT
TRBJ1-5,TRBV27,TRBD1,NA,CASSPDRDSGQPQHF,TGTGCCAGCAGTCCCGACAGGGACTCGGGTCAGCCCCAGCATTTT
TRBJ2-7,TRBV5-1,TRBD2,NA,CASSSTGTSGGYEQYF,TGCGCCAGCAGCTCGACCGGGACTAGCGGGGGGTACGAGCAGTACTTC
TRBJ1-4,TRBV3-1/TRBV3-2,TRBD1,NA,CASSPTGGEKLFF,TGTGCCAGCAGTCCGACAGGGGGGGAAAAACTGTTTTTT
TRBJ2-7,TRBV5-1,NA,few,CASSLGHISYEQYF,TGCGCCAGCAGCTTGGGCCACATTTCCTACGAGCAGTACTTC
TRBJ2-2,TRBV19,TRBD2,NA,CASSIGGSAGGGTGELFF,TGTGCCAGTAGTATAGGAGGTAGCGCGGGCGGGGGCACCGGGGAGCTGTTTTTT
TRBJ2-3,TRBV24-1,TRBD1,NA,CATGPSWTGSDTQYF,TGTGCCACCGGCCCCTCCTGGACAGGGTCAGATACGCAGTATTTT
TRBJ2-2,TRBV24-1,NA,NA,CATSDAQGLRGTGELFF,TGTGCCACCAGTGATGCCCAGGGGCTGAGGGGGACCGGGGAGCTGTTTTTT
TRBJ1-2,TRBV6-5,NA,few,CASSYSIGDGYTF,TGTGCCAGCAGTTACTCGATAGGGGATGGCTACACCTTC
TRBJ1-1,TRBV27,NA,NA,CASSEGGNTEAFF,TGTGCCAGCTCCGAGGGAGGGAACACTGAAGCTTTCTTT
TRBJ1-1,TRBV28,TRBD1,NA,CASSLVRAGGPEAFF,TGTGCCAGCAGTTTAGTTAGGGCAGGGGGGCCTGAAGCTTTCTTT
TRBJ1-1,TRBV5-4,NA,NA,CASRKGADDTEAFF,TGTGCCAGCAGGAAAGGGGCGGATGACACTGAAGCTTTCTTT